What follows are 19 T cell receptor beta chains derived from one specimen sequenced in a study of T cells in Graves' hyperthyroidism and ophthalmopathy. Amplification targeted TCR beta CDR3 regions from RNA transcripts. Primed by the HTBI set, a first-round RT-PCR was run on the TCR CDR3. TCRdb passed the multiplex PCR reads through MiXCR, listing each CDR3 protein once. The data contain around 300,000 distinct CDR3 sequences, approximately 18% of them seen just once; the ten biggest clones take up about 40%. Sequenced input: blood. The receptors here all came from a man over 45 with Graves' ophthalmopathy.

CDR3 coding DNA: TGTGCCAGCAGTTGGGGGCAGGGGTTGGAGACCCAGTACTTC. Translation gives CASSWGQGLETQYF. J is TRBJ2-5 and V is TRBV2; D might be TRBD1 (6 bases). In germline, CDR1 is SNHLY, CDR2 FYNNEI. This CDR3 has 14 residues. The V end was cut by 5 bases, the J end by 5 bases, with 15 bases between.

This clonotype was recorded many times. The chain has TRBV2 and TRBJ2-7, with D possibly being TRBD1 or TRBD2 (5 bases each). V was pared by 7 bases and J by 3 bases, with 13 bases between. CDR3 size: 13 residues. CDR1 and CDR2 (germline): SNHLY, FYNNEI. This CDR3 is CASKWDGNYEQYF. DNA of the CDR3: TGTGCCAGCAAATGGGACGGAAACTACGAGCAGTACTTC. Supplemented by reference TRBV2 and TRBJ2-7, the full variable domain reads EPEVTQTPSHQVTQMGQEVILRCVPISNHLYFYWYRQILGQKVEFLVSFYNNEISEKSEIFDDQFSVERPDGSNFTLKIRSTKLEDSAMYFCASKWDGNYEQYFGPGTRLTVT.

About this clonotype: A read error may explain this, as a much larger clone is one base away. The rearrangement joins TRBV3-1 to TRBJ2-1, with 7 bases lining up with TRBD2. Germline CDR1 reads LGHDT; CDR2 reads YNNKEL (reference sequence). CDR3 length: 15 residues. The chain's CDR3 is CASSQSGTSYSEQFF. Here the CDR3 DNA reads TGTGCCAGCAGCCAAAGCGGGACCTCCTACAGTGAGCAGTTCTTC.

With respect to this clonotype: This sequence is one base from a far larger clone and is likely a read error. This likely comes from a read error, as the CDR3 has no conserved phenylalanine or tryptophan at its end. This chain joins TRBV18 and TRBJ2-7; no reliable D call. This CDR3 is built from 11 residues. Per germline, CDR1 KGHSH and CDR2 LQKENI. V shed 3 bases and J shed 5 bases, with 5 bases lying between them. Here the CDR3 reads CASSPGHEQYL. The CDR3 region has the DNA TGTGCCAGCTCACCTGGTCACGAGCAGTACCTC.

This clonotype was recorded a few times. This chain joins TRBV30 and TRBJ1-2, with D hard to call. CDR3 length: 12 amino acids. Germline V gene sequence: CDR1 GTSNPN, CDR2 SVGIG (reference sequence). V was trimmed by 2 bases and J by 5 bases, leaving 9 bases between them. CDR3 in amino acids: CAWSLVAYGYTF. The CDR3 region has the DNA TGTGCCTGGAGTCTGGTCGCTTATGGCTACACCTTC. Drawing the rest from reference TRBV30 and TRBJ1-2, the complete variable domain is SQTIHQWPATLVQPVGSPLSLECTVEGTSNPNLYWYRQAAGRGLQLLFYSVGIGQISSEVPQNLSASRPQDRQFILSSKKLLLSDSGFYLCAWSLVAYGYTFGSGTRLTVV.

This clonotype has at least ten counts. This chain joins TRBV20-1 and TRBJ2-7; D is tentatively TRBD1 or TRBD2 (5 bases each). V gave up 5 bases and J gave up 3 bases, with 5 bases separating them. Germline V gene sequence: CDR1 DFQATT, CDR2 SNEGSKA (reference sequence). CDR3 length: 10 amino acids. This CDR3 is CSAGGYEQYF. The CDR3 DNA is TGCAGTGCTGGGGGCTACGAGCAGTACTTC.

This clonotype was found many times. This sequence joins TRBV28 and TRBJ1-4; D remains unclear. Germline CDR1 and CDR2: MDHEN and SYDVKM. The CDR3 has 13 residues. Trimming took 7 bases from V and 2 from J, leaving 8 bases between them. As DNA, the CDR3 is TGTGCCAGCAAGAGGTATACTAATGAAAAACTGTTTTTT. This gives the protein CASKRYTNEKLFF.

This clonotype appeared many times. The chain employs TRBV7-8 and TRBJ2-5; TRBD1 matches 7 bases. The V and J ends lost 5 bases and 2 bases, in that order; junction bases with no gene match: 5. The CDR3 extends over 14 amino acids. Germline CDR1 and CDR2: SGHVS and FQNEAQ. The CDR3 loop is CASSLRTGQETQYF. CDR3 DNA sequence: TGTGCCAGCAGCCTCCGGACAGGTCAAGAGACCCAGTACTTC.

Many counts were recorded for this clonotype. V gene TRBV12-3 or TRBV12-4 combines with J gene TRBJ2-2, with TRBD2 as a possible D gene (5 bases). The length of the CDR3 is 16 residues. Between the trimmed V and J ends, which lost 1 base and 5 bases, there was a span of 14 bases. The CDR3 is CASSLGVPGSTGELFF. In DNA, the CDR3 is TGTGCCAGCAGTTTAGGGGTGCCGGGATCAACCGGGGAGCTGTTTTTT.

J is TRBJ1-6 and V is TRBV4-1; D remains unclear. Germline CDR1 and CDR2: MGHRA and YSYEKL. Trimming pared 5 bases from V and 6 bases from J, leaving 17 bases between. This CDR3 spans 16 amino acids. The CDR3, as DNA: TGCGCCAGCAGCGACGAGAGTGGCGGGGTTAATTCACCCCTCCACTTT. It codes for CASSDESGGVNSPLHF.

This clonotype was observed at least ten times. The chain links TRBV5-1 to TRBJ2-1; a weak D match, TRBD1 (6 bases). The length of the CDR3 is 14 residues. Trimming removed 0 bases at V and 4 bases at J, with 8 bases between. The germline V gene has CDR1 SGHRS and CDR2 YFSETQ. CDR3 loop: CASSLGTGYNEQFF. As DNA, the CDR3 is TGCGCCAGCAGCTTGGGTACAGGGTACAATGAGCAGTTCTTC.

The chain employs TRBV6-1 and TRBJ2-7; 11 nucleotides match TRBD2. The CDR3 sequence is 13 residues long. Germline V gene sequence: CDR1 MNHNS, CDR2 SASEGT. V gave up 7 bases and J gave up 2 bases; unmatched junction bases: 1. CDR3 sequence reads: CASISGRAYEQYF. CDR3 nucleotide sequence: TGTGCCAGCATTAGCGGGAGGGCCTACGAGCAGTACTTC.

This rearrangement joins TRBV4-2 to TRBJ2-7; possible D gene TRBD2, 5 bases. Trimming cost V 0 bases and J 6 bases, with 12 bases left between them. The CDR3 spans 14 residues. Germline CDR1 reads LGHNA; CDR2 reads YNFKEQ. CDR3 amino acids: CASSQDLGEGEQYF. DNA of the CDR3: TGTGCCAGCAGCCAAGATCTGGGAGAGGGCGAGCAGTACTTC.

V gene TRBV6-5 combines with J gene TRBJ1-6, with D uncertain. Trimming took off 2 bases at V and 7 bases at J, with 12 bases between the two ends. The CDR3 has 15 amino acids. In germline, CDR1 is MNHEY, CDR2 SVGAGI. CDR3 nucleotide sequence: TGTGCCAGCAGTTACGAGAGACCACCGAATTCACCCCTCCACTTT. This encodes CASSYERPPNSPLHF.

This clonotype was picked up many times. This rearrangement joins TRBV28 to TRBJ2-5; D ambiguous. Germline CDR1 and CDR2: MDHEN and SYDVKM. Trimming pared 6 bases from V and 2 bases from J, leaving 10 bases between. The CDR3 runs to 13 residues. This chain's CDR3 is CASSQEIQETQYF. CDR3 nucleotide sequence: TGTGCCAGCAGCCAGGAGATACAAGAGACCCAGTACTTC.

The V call is TRBV10-2, the J call TRBJ1-1; D is ambiguous. Germline CDR1 reads WSHSY; CDR2 reads SAAADI. The CDR3 consists of 12 residues. V was clipped by 3 bases and J by 5 bases, with 7 bases between them. CDR3 sequence reads: CASSEGRTEAFF. As DNA, the CDR3 is TGCGCCAGCAGTGAAGGAAGGACTGAAGCTTTCTTT.

This chain uses TRBV6-4 with TRBJ2-1; 10 bases are shared with TRBD2. Per germline, CDR1 MRHNA and CDR2 SNTAGT. This CDR3 comprises 15 residues. V shed 3 bases, J shed 8 bases, and the junction held 7 bases outside the gene matches. This CDR3 reads CASSEEAGGLDEQFF. DNA of the CDR3: TGTGCCAGCAGTGAAGAAGCGGGAGGGCTGGATGAGCAGTTCTTC.

This clonotype was observed at least ten times. V and J are TRBV12-3 or TRBV12-4 and TRBJ2-1; 10 bases fit TRBD2. The CDR3 spans 15 residues. After removal of 7 bases from V and 0 bases from J, the junction contained 3 bases not matched to a gene. CDR3 sequence: CASISSGSSYNEQFF. Written as DNA, the CDR3 is TGTGCCAGCATTTCTAGCGGGAGCTCCTACAATGAGCAGTTCTTC.

This chain joins TRBV30 and TRBJ2-1; unclear D gene. The length of the CDR3 is 14 residues. Germline V gene sequence: CDR1 GTSNPN, CDR2 SVGIG (reference sequence). Trimming took off 5 bases at V and 6 bases at J, with 17 bases between the two ends. The CDR3 sequence: CAWPLSRPINEQFF. The CDR3 bases are TGTGCCTGGCCTTTAAGCCGCCCCATCAATGAGCAGTTCTTC. The whole variable domain, filled in from reference TRBV30 and TRBJ2-1, reads SQTIHQWPATLVQPVGSPLSLECTVEGTSNPNLYWYRQAAGRGLQLLFYSVGIGQISSEVPQNLSASRPQDRQFILSSKKLLLSDSGFYLCAWPLSRPINEQFFGPGTRLTVL.